This T cell receptor beta chain derives from a study of T cell repertoires in cytomegalovirus infection. Study-level background: HLA-B-restricted CMV epitopes that are well studied were used alongside recently identified HLA-C-restricted ones. The public TCR beta signatures pointed to both CMV infection and matching HLA type. Study-wide points: The cumulative frequency of public TCR beta families identified carriers of CMV plus the relevant HLA. It was HLA-C-restricted CMV-specific TCR beta clonotypes that dominated the response ex vivo.

MiXCR, run by TCRdb on the reads, gives a single entry per CDR3 protein. Of 750,000 to 950,000 distinct CDR3 sequences listed, about 29% are singletons. This clonotype was counted only a few times. Its cognate antigen is unknown. The CDR3 length is 15 residues. V was clipped by 4 bases and J by 4 bases; unmatched bases: 7. Germline CDR1 is MGHRA and CDR2 is YSYEKL. The material was cultured CD8+ T cells from PBMCs, obtained from culture after CMV antigen stimulation. The clonotype comes from a human donor in good health (CMV status not recorded). Some clones in this sample may be carry-over from other donors' samples. The chain carries TRBV4-1 and TRBJ2-5, with 9 bases aligning to TRBD1. This CDR3 reads CASSPGDRVGETQYF. For the CDR3, the DNA is TGCGCCAGCAGCCCTGGGGACAGGGTGGGAGAGACCCAGTACTTC.